Sequencing of this T cell receptor beta chain was carried out in a study of blood T cell repertoires in COVID-19. At the level of the study: Researchers got acute and convalescent COVID-19 samples from the United States, Italy and Spain. In each case, the material was cDNA or gDNA derived from T cells, B-cell-depleted T cells, or PBMCs.

Source study methods: Cell counts per sample came from amplifying reference gene primers. TCRdb's copy holds only in-frame clones and misses some; the assay was immunoSEQ multiplex PCR. That table is the source of V, J and clone size, and D and trimming were worked out from the DNA. The data contain more than 150,000 clones, 88% of them singletons. Germline V lookup: CDR1 SEHNR, CDR2 FQNEAQ (reference sequence). The CDR3 runs to 16 residues. The V and J ends lost 2 bases and 5 bases, in that order; junction bases with no gene match: 5. Material for sequencing was peripheral blood. This receptor was obtained from a man aged 70-80 years with active or convalescent COVID-19. J is TRBJ1-4 and V is TRBV7-9, with 10 bases aligning to TRBD1. As DNA, the CDR3 is TGTGCCAGCAGCTTAAGCCGGACAGGGGGAAATGAAAAACTGTTTTTT. This translates into CASSLSRTGGNEKLFF.